This TCR beta chain appears in the sequencing data of a study of T-cell memory formation after mild COVID-19. Overall study context: In these data, TCR clusters were largely donor specific.

Using its own MiXCR run on the 5' RACE reads, TCRdb lists one record per CDR3 protein. The sample has approximately 300,000 distinct CDR3 sequences, 19% seen once; the top ten hold under 25%. With 5 bases removed from V and 3 bases from J, the gap between germline ends came to 10 bases. CDR3 size: 13 residues. Per germline, CDR1 SEHNR and CDR2 FQNEAQ (reference sequence). There are a few counts of this clonotype. The receptor comes from a man younger than 35 who had mild COVID-19 (a few samples of this study predate the infection). Cell type and time point are not known. Sequencing was done on a sample of PBMCs or a T cell subset sorted from them (not recorded which). The rearrangement links TRBV7-9 to TRBJ1-2; tentatively, D is TRBD1 (6 bases). The CDR3 reads CASSRGGYYGYTF. The CDR3 DNA reads TGTGCCAGCAGCCGAGGGGGGTACTATGGCTACACCTTC.